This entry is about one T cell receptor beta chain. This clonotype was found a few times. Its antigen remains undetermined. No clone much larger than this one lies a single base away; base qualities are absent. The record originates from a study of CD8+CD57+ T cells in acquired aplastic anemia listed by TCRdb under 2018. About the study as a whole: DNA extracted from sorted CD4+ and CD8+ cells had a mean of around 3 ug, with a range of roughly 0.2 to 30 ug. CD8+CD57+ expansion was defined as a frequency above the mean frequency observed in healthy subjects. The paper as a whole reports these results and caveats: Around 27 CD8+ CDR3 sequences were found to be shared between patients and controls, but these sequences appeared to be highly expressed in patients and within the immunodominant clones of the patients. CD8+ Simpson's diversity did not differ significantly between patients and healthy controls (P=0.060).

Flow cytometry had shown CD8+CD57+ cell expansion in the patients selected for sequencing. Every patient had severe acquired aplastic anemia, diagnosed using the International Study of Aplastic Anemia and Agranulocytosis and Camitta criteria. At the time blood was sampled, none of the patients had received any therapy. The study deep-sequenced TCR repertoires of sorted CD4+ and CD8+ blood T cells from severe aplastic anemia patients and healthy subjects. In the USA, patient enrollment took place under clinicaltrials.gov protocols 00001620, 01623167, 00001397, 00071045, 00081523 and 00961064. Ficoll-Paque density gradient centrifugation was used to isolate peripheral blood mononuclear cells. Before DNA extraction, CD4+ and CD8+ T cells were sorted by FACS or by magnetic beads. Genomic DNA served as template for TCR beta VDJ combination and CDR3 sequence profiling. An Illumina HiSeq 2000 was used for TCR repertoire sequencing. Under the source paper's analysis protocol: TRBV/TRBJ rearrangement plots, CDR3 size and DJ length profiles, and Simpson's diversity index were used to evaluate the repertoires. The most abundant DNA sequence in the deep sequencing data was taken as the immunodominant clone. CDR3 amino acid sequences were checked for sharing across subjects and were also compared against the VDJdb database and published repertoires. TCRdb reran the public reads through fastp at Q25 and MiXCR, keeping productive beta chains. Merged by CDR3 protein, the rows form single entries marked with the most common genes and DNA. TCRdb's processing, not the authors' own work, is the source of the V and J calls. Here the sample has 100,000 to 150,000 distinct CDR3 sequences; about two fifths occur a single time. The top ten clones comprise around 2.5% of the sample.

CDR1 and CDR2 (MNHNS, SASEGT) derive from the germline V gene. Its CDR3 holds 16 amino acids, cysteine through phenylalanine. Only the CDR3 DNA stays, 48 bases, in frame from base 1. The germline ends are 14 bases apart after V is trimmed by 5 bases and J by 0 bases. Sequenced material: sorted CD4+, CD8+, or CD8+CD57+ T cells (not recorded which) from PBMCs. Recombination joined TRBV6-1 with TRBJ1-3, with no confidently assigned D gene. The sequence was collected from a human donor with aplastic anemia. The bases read TGTGCCAGCAGTCTAGACGGAAGTTTCTCTGGAAACACCATATATTTT. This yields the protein CASSLDGSFSGNTIYF.